Listed below are T cell receptor beta chains from one sample, sequenced in a study of T cell responses to AZD1222 COVID-19 vaccine. Sequenced by immunoSEQ multiplex PCR; TCRdb stores in-frame clones only, minus some. The table has 70,000 to 95,000 clones, roughly 88% seen once. The sequencing here drew on peripheral blood, taken on day 0 of MenACWY control vaccination. The receptors here all came from an adult in good health. The CDR3 runs from the conserved cysteine through the conserved F or W. A D gene is named only where the DNA matches it firmly. Expanded clones are given a class, and other clones once, few, many or no size at all.

v_gene	abundance	j_gene	d_gene	CDR3aa	CDR3nt
TRBV19	NA	TRBJ1-2	TRBD1	CASSTTGNYGYTF	TGTGCCAGTAGTACGACAGGGAACTATGGCTACACCTTC
TRBV28	NA	TRBJ2-7	NA	CASSLSSSYEQYF	TGTGCCAGCAGTTTATCTAGCTCCTACGAGCAGTACTTC
TRBV10-3	NA	TRBJ1-5	NA	CAISESTDQPQHF	TGTGCCATCAGTGAGTCGACAGATCAGCCCCAGCATTTT
TRBV19	NA	TRBJ1-2	NA	CASSWGNYGYTF	TGTGCCAGTAGTTGGGGTAACTATGGCTACACCTTC
TRBV25-1	few	TRBJ2-7	TRBD2	CASSEYRDYSYEQYF	TGTGCCAGCAGTGAATATCGGGACTACTCCTACGAGCAGTACTTC
TRBV3-1/TRBV3-2	NA	TRBJ2-3	NA	CASSLGRGDTQYF	TGTGCCAGCAGCCTAGGCCGTGGAGATACGCAGTATTTT
TRBV6-5	NA	TRBJ2-3	NA	CASRDQADTQYF	TGTGCCAGCCGGGACCAGGCAGATACGCAGTATTTT
TRBV7-9	NA	TRBJ1-4	NA	CASSLLGSINEKLFF	TGTGCCAGCAGCTTGTTAGGGAGCATAAATGAAAAACTGTTTTTT
TRBV28	once	TRBJ1-2	NA	CASNPGNYGYTF	TGTGCCAGCAATCCAGGGAACTATGGCTACACCTTC
TRBV12-2	NA	TRBJ2-1	NA	CASRFSAGDKSYNEQFF	TGTGCAAGTCGCTTCTCTGCGGGGGATAAGTCCTACAATGAGCAGTTCTTC
TRBV30	NA	TRBJ2-3	TRBD2	CAWAILAGFADTQYF	TGTGCCTGGGCGATACTAGCGGGATTTGCAGATACGCAGTATTTT
TRBV27	once	TRBJ2-1	TRBD2	CASSKGLANEQFF	TGTGCCAGCAGTAAGGGACTAGCAAATGAGCAGTTCTTC
TRBV5-6	NA	TRBJ2-7	NA	CASSLLLQGHEQYF	TGTGCCAGCAGCTTACTTTTACAGGGTCACGAGCAGTACTTC
TRBV4-3	NA	TRBJ2-3	NA	CASSQVGLGAQYTDTQYF	TGCGCCAGCAGCCAAGTTGGGTTGGGGGCCCAGTACACAGATACGCAGTATTTT
TRBV28	once	TRBJ1-2	NA	CASSLSRGGYGYTF	TGTGCCAGCAGTTTATCTAGGGGAGGCTATGGCTACACCTTC
TRBV5-4	few	TRBJ2-5	NA	CASSSRQVQETQYF	TGTGCCAGCAGCTCTCGACAGGTCCAAGAGACCCAGTACTTC
TRBV6-5	NA	TRBJ1-2	TRBD1	CASSSYGQEGHYTF	TGTGCCAGCAGTTCCTATGGACAGGAAGGGCACTACACCTTC
TRBV6-5	NA	TRBJ1-1	TRBD1	CASTRSTGYATEAFF	TGTGCCAGCACTCGTTCGACAGGGTACGCCACTGAAGCTTTCTTT
TRBV7-2	NA	TRBJ2-3	NA	CASSPGPGASTDTQYF	TGTGCCAGCAGCCCCGGCCCGGGAGCTAGCACAGATACGCAGTATTTT
TRBV4-1	NA	TRBJ1-5	NA	CASSQDRGLGQPQHF	TGCGCCAGCAGCCAAGACAGGGGCCTGGGTCAGCCCCAGCATTTT
TRBV20-1	NA	TRBJ2-1	TRBD2	CSASSGVYNEQFF	TGCAGTGCTAGTAGCGGGGTATACAATGAGCAGTTCTTC
TRBV4-3	NA	TRBJ1-4	NA	CASSQGSAPGDEKLFF	TGCGCCAGCAGCCAAGGTTCCGCGCCGGGGGATGAAAAACTGTTTTTT
TRBV4-1	few	TRBJ1-4	NA	CASSQVVGNEKLFF	TGCGCCAGCAGCCAAGTGGTCGGGAATGAAAAACTGTTTTTT
TRBV27	NA	TRBJ2-3	NA	CASSRRGQPDTQYF	TGTGCCAGCAGTCGCAGGGGTCAGCCAGATACGCAGTATTTT
TRBV6-5	NA	TRBJ1-5	TRBD1	CASSSWTGESNQPQHF	TGTGCCAGCAGTTCCTGGACAGGGGAAAGCAATCAGCCCCAGCATTTT
TRBV18	few	TRBJ1-5	NA	CASSLSEFQPQHF	TGTGCCAGCTCACTTTCAGAATTTCAGCCCCAGCATTTT
TRBV3-1/TRBV3-2	NA	TRBJ1-6	TRBD1	CASSPTWTGESPLHF	TGTGCCAGCAGCCCCACCTGGACAGGGGAATCACCCCTCCACTTT
TRBV18	NA	TRBJ2-7	NA	CASSPRVREVYEQYF	TGTGCCAGCTCACCACGAGTCCGAGAAGTCTACGAGCAGTACTTC
TRBV19	NA	TRBJ1-6	NA	CASSIDTGHLHF	TGTGCCAGTAGTATAGACACGGGACACCTCCACTTT
TRBV5-1	NA	TRBJ1-2	NA	CASSLDQHGYTF	TGCGCCAGCAGCTTGGATCAGCATGGCTACACCTTC
TRBV2	once	TRBJ2-7	TRBD1	CASSEWDRGTYEQYF	TGTGCCAGCAGTGAGTGGGACAGGGGGACCTACGAGCAGTACTTC
TRBV5-1	NA	TRBJ1-1	TRBD1	CASSRDRGYTEAFF	TGCGCCAGCAGCCGGGACAGGGGGTACACTGAAGCTTTCTTT
TRBV19	NA	TRBJ1-6	NA	CASSPDSGSPLHF	TGTGCCAGTAGCCCCGACAGCGGATCACCCCTCCACTTT
TRBV24-1	NA	TRBJ1-4	TRBD1	CATSDARTGGNEKLFF	TGTGCCACCAGTGATGCTCGGACAGGGGGGAATGAAAAACTGTTTTTT
TRBV7-8	NA	TRBJ1-1	NA	CASSLSGGNTEAFF	TGTGCCAGCAGCTTATCGGGTGGGAACACTGAAGCTTTCTTT
TRBV28	once	TRBJ1-5	NA	CASTGPNFNQPQHF	TGTGCCAGCACGGGACCAAATTTTAATCAGCCCCAGCATTTT
TRBV6-5	NA	TRBJ1-1	NA	CASIYLQGKAFF	TGTGCCAGCATATACCTACAGGGTAAGGCTTTCTTT
TRBV28	NA	TRBJ2-1	TRBD2	CASSTSGGWEGYNEQFF	TGTGCCAGCTCTACTAGCGGGGGTTGGGAGGGATACAATGAGCAGTTCTTC
TRBV6-1	NA	TRBJ1-1	NA	CASSERGPEAFF	TGTGCCAGCAGTGAGCGGGGCCCTGAAGCTTTCTTT
TRBV9	NA	TRBJ2-3	NA	CASSPLGRGSADTQYF	TGTGCCAGCAGCCCTCTCGGTAGGGGGTCGGCAGATACGCAGTATTTT
TRBV4-2	NA	TRBJ1-5	TRBD1	CASSHGQGAAGQPQHF	TGTGCCAGCAGCCACGGACAGGGGGCAGCAGGACAGCCCCAGCATTTT
TRBV7-9	NA	TRBJ1-2	NA	CASSSIRGGLGYTF	TGTGCCAGCAGCTCAATCAGGGGTGGTTTGGGCTACACCTTC
TRBV24-1	NA	TRBJ1-1	NA	CATSDFGAAEAFF	TGTGCCACCAGTGATTTCGGGGCTGCTGAAGCTTTCTTT
TRBV7-8	NA	TRBJ2-2	NA	CASTKGRAPLPGELFF	TGTGCCAGCACTAAAGGTCGGGCTCCCCTGCCCGGGGAGCTGTTTTTT
TRBV6-2/TRBV6-3	NA	TRBJ2-7	NA	CASSFGRYEQYF	TGTGCCAGCAGTTTTGGAAGGTACGAGCAGTACTTC
TRBV3-1/TRBV3-2	NA	TRBJ1-1	NA	CASSQDWYTEAFF	TGTGCCAGCAGCCAAGATTGGTACACTGAAGCTTTCTTT
TRBV7-2	NA	TRBJ1-1	NA	CASRNRQRNTEAFF	TGTGCCAGCAGGAACAGACAGAGGAACACTGAAGCTTTCTTT
TRBV15	NA	TRBJ1-1	NA	CATSRDRLGGFF	TGTGCCACCAGCAGAGATCGGTTGGGGGGCTTCTTT
TRBV11-2	NA	TRBJ1-1	NA	CASSLGYGGAGTEAFF	TGTGCCAGCAGCTTAGGGTATGGGGGGGCCGGGACTGAAGCTTTCTTT
TRBV7-8	NA	TRBJ2-1	TRBD2	CASSSVAGVRNEQFF	TGTGCCAGCAGTTCGGTGGCGGGAGTCCGAAATGAGCAGTTCTTC
TRBV11-2	once	TRBJ2-1	TRBD1	CASSWGQGTDNEQFF	TGTGCCAGCAGCTGGGGACAGGGGACTGACAATGAGCAGTTCTTC
TRBV24-1	NA	TRBJ2-7	TRBD2	CATSAGGSYEQYF	TGTGCCACCAGTGCGGGGGGCTCCTACGAGCAGTACTTC
TRBV19	NA	TRBJ2-7	TRBD1	CATRDRGPNQYEQYF	TGTGCCACCCGGGACAGGGGGCCCAACCAGTACGAGCAGTACTTC
TRBV29-1	NA	TRBJ2-7	NA	CSVEDGAGPSYEQYF	TGCAGCGTTGAAGATGGAGCGGGCCCATCCTACGAGCAGTACTTC
TRBV15	NA	TRBJ2-7	NA	CATSREVSGAEQYF	TGTGCCACCAGCAGAGAGGTTTCCGGGGCCGAGCAGTACTTC
TRBV19	NA	TRBJ2-1	TRBD2	CASSRLAVFSYNEQFF	TGTGCCAGTAGTAGACTAGCGGTATTCTCCTACAATGAGCAGTTCTTC